This TCR beta chain was observed in a study of blood T cell repertoires in COVID-19. About the research overall: There were acute and convalescent COVID-19 samples, and they came from the United States, Italy and Spain. T cells, B-cell-depleted T cells, or PBMCs supplied cDNA or gDNA.

Looked up from germline, CDR1 is LNHDA and CDR2 is SQIVND (reference sequence). Trimming pared 3 bases from V and 4 bases from J, leaving 9 bases between. This CDR3 has 13 amino acids. Under the authors' procedure: Quantification of nucleated cells was approximated via reference gene primer amplification. The protocol was immunoSEQ multiplex PCR, while the TCRdb copy is restricted to in-frame clones and leaves out a portion. Clone size and the V and J calls come from that table; the DNA yielded D and trimming. The sample yields 100,000 to 150,000 clones, over 70% seen once. The chain employs TRBV19 and TRBJ1-2, with D tentatively TRBD1 (6 bases). The source is a man aged 45-65 years with active COVID-19. The specimen was peripheral blood. CDR3 in DNA: TGTGCCAGTAGTATTACACAGGGCTATGGCTACACCTTC. As protein: CASSITQGYGYTF.